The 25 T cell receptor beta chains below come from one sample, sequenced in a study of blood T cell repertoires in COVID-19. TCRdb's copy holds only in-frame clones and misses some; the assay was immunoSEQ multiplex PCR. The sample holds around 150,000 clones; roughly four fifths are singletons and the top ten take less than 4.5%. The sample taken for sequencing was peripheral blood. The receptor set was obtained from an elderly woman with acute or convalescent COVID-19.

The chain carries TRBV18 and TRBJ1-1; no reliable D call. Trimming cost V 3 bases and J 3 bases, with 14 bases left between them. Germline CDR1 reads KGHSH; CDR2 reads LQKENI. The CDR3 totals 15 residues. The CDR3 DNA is TGTGCCAGCTCACCCCCCGAGGTCGTGGACACTGAAGCTTTCTTT. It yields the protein CASSPPEVVDTEAFF. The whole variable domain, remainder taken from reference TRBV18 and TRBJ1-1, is NAGVMQNPRHLVRRRGQEARLRCSPMKGHSHVYWYRQLPEEGLKFMVYLQKENIIDESGMPKERFSAEFPKEGPSILRIQQVVRGDSAAYFCASSPPEVVDTEAFFGQGTRLTVV.

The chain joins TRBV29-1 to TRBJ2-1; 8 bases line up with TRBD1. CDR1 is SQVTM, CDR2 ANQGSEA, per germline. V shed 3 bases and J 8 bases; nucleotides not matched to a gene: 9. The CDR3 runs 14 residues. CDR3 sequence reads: CSVEGRGLRDEQFF. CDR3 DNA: TGCAGCGTTGAGGGCAGGGGGCTTAGGGATGAGCAGTTCTTC.

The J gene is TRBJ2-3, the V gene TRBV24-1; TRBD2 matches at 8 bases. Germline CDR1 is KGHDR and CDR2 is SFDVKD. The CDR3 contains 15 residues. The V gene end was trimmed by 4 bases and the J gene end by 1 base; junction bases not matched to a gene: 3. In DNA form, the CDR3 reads TGTGCCACCAGTGACCCAGCGGGGGGCACAGATACGCAGTATTTT. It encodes CATSDPAGGTDTQYF.

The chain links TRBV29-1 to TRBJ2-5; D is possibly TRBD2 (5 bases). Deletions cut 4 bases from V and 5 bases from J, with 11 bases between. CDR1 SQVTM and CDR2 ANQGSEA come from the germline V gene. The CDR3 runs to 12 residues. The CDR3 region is CSVVEGGETQYF. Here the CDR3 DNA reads TGCAGCGTTGTTGAGGGTGGGGAGACCCAGTACTTC.

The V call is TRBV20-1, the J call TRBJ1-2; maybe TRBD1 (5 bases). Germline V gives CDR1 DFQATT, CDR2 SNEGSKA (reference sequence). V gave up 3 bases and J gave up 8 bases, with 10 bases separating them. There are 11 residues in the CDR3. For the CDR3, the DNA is TGCAGTGCTAGTACAGGAGAGGGCTACACCTTC. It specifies CSASTGEGYTF.

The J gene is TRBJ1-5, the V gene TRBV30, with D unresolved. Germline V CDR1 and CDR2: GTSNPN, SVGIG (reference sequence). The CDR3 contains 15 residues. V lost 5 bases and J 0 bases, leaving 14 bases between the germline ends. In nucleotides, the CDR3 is TGTGCCTGGTCCCCCTCAAGCAATAGCAATCAGCCCCAGCATTTT. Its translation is CAWSPSSNSNQPQHF.

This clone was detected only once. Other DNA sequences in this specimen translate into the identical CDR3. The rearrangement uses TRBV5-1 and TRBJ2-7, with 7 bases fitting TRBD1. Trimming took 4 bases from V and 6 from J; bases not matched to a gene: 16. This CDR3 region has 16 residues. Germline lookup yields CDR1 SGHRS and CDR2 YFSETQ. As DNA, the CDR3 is TGCGCCAGCAGCCCGGGTGGGACAGCCAGAGACGGCGAGCAGTACTTC. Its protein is CASSPGGTARDGEQYF. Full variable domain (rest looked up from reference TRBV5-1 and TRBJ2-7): KAGVTQTPRYLIKTRGQQVTLSCSPISGHRSVSWYQQTPGQGLQFLFEYFSETQRNKGNFPGRFSGRQFSNSRSEMNVSTLELGDSALYLCASSPGGTARDGEQYFGPGTRLTVT.

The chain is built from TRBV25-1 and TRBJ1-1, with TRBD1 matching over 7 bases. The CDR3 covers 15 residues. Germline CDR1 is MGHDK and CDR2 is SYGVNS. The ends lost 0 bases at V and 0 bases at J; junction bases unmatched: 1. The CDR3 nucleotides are TGTGCCAGCAGTGAATACGGGACAGTGAACACTGAAGCTTTCTTT. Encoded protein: CASSEYGTVNTEAFF.

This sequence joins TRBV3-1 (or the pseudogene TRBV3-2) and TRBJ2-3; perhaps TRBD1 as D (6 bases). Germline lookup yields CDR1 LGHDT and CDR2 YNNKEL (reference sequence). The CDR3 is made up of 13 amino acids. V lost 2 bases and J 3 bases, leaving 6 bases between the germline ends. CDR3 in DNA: TGTGCCAGCAGCCAAAGGGGGACAGATACGCAGTATTTT. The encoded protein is CASSQRGTDTQYF.

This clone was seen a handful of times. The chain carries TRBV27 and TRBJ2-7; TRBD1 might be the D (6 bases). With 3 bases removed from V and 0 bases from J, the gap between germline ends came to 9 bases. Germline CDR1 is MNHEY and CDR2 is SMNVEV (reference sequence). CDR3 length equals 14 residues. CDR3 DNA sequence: TGTGCCAGCAGTTTTGGGGGCCTCTCCTACGAGCAGTACTTC. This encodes CASSFGGLSYEQYF.

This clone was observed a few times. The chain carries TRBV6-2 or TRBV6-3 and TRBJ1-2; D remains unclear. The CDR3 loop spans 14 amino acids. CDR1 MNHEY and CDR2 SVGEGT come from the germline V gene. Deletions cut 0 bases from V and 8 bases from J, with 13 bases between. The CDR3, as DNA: TGTGCCAGCAGTTACTCCGGAGCTATGTCCGGCTACACCTTC. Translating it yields CASSYSGAMSGYTF.

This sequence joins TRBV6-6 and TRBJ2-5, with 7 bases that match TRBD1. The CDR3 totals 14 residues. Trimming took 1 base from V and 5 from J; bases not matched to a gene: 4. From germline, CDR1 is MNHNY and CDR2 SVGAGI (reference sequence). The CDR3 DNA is TGTGCCAGCAGTTACTACAGGGGCGGGGAGACCCAGTACTTC. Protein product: CASSYYRGGETQYF.

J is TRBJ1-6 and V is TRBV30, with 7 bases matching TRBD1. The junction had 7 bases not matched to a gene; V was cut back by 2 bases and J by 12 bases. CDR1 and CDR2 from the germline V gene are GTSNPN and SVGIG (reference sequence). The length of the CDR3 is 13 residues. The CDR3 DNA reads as TGTGCCTGGAGTTTACAGGGGAAAGTACCCCTCCACTTT. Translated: CAWSLQGKVPLHF. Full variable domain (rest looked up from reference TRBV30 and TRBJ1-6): SQTIHQWPATLVQPVGSPLSLECTVEGTSNPNLYWYRQAAGRGLQLLFYSVGIGQISSEVPQNLSASRPQDRQFILSSKKLLLSDSGFYLCAWSLQGKVPLHFGNGTRLTVT.

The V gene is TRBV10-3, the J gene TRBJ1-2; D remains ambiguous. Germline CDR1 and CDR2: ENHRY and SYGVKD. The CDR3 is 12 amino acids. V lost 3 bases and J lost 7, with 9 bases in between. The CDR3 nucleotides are TGTGCCATCAGTGATGGGGAGGGTGGCTACACCTTC. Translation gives CAISDGEGGYTF.

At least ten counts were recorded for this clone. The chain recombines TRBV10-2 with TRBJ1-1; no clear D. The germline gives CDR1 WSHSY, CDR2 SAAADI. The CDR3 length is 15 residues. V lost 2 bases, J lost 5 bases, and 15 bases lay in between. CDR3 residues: CASSESDGRTTEAFF. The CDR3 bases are TGCGCCAGCAGTGAGAGTGATGGGCGAACAACTGAAGCTTTCTTT.

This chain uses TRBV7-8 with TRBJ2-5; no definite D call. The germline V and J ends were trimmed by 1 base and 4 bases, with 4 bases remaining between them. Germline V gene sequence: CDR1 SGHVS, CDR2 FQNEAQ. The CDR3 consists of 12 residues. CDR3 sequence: CASSLVLETQYF. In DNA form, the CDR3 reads TGTGCCAGCAGCTTAGTACTAGAGACCCAGTACTTC. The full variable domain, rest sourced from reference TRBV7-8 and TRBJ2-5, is GAGVSQSPRYKVAKRGQDVALRCDPISGHVSLFWYQQALGQGPEFLTYFQNEAQLDKSGLPSDRFFAERPEGSVSTLKIQRTQQEDSAVYLCASSLVLETQYFGPGTRLLVL.

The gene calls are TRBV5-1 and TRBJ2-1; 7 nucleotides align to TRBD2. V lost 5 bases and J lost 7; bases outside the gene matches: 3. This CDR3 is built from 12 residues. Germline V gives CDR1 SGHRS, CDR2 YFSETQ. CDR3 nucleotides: TGCGCCAGCAGGAACGGGGGGAATGAGCAGTTCTTC. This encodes CASRNGGNEQFF.

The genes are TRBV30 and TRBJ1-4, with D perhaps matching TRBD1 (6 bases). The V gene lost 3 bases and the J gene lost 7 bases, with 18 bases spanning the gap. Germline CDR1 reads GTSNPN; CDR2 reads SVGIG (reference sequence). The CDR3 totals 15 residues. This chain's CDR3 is CAWSLGGRWSEKLFF. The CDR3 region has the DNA TGTGCCTGGAGCCTAGGGGGAAGGTGGAGTGAAAAACTGTTTTTT.

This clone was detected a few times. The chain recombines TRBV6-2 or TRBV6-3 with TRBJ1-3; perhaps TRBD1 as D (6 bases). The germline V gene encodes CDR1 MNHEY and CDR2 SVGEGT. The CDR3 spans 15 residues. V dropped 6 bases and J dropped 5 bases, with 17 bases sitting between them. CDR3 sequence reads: CASSLQGIGRNTIYF. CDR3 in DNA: TGTGCCAGCAGCTTACAGGGTATTGGACGAAACACCATATATTTT.

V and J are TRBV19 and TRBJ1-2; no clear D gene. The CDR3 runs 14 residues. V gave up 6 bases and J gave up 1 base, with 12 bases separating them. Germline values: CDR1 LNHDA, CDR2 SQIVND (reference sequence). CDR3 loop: CASRPEWLNYGYTF. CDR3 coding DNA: TGTGCCAGTAGACCCGAATGGCTTAACTATGGCTACACCTTC.

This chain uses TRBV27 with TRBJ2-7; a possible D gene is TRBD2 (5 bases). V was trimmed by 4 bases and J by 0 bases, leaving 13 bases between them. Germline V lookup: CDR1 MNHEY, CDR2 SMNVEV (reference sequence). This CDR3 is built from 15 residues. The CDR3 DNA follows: TGTGCCAGCAGTTATCTCCGGGAACCCTCCTACGAGCAGTACTTC. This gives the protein CASSYLREPSYEQYF.

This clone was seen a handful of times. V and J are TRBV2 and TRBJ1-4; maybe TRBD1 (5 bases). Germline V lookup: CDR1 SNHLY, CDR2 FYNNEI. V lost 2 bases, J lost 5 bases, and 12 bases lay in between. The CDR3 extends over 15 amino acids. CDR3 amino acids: CASSETRQRNEKLFF. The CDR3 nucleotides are TGTGCCAGCAGTGAAACGCGACAGAGGAATGAAAAACTGTTTTTT.

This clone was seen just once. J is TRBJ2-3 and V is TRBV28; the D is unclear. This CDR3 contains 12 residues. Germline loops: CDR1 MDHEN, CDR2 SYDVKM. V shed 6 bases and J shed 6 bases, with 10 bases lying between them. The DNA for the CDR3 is TGTGCCAGCAGCCTCAATAGCGATACGCAGTATTTT. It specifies CASSLNSDTQYF.

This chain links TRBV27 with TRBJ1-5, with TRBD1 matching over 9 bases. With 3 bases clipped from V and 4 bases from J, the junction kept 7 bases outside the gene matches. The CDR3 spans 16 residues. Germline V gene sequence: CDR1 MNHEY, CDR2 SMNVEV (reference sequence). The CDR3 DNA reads TGTGCCAGCAGTTTCCTGGGACAGGGATCTAATCAGCCCCAGCATTTT. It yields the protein CASSFLGQGSNQPQHF.

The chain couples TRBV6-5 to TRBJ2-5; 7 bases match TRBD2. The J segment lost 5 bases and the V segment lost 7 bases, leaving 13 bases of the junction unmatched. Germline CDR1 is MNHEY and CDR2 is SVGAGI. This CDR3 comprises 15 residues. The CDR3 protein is CASIPGVGGVETQYF. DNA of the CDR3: TGTGCCAGCATTCCCGGGGTGGGAGGGGTGGAGACCCAGTACTTC.